Listed below are T cell receptor beta chains from one sample, sequenced in a study of blood T cell repertoires in COVID-19. Only in-frame clones appear in the TCRdb table, and some are missing; sequencing was by immunoSEQ multiplex PCR. The sample has about 100,000 clones; approximately 88% are singletons. The material sequenced was peripheral blood. The receptors derive from a man aged 50 to 60 with active or convalescent COVID-19. CDR3s include the opening cysteine and the closing phenylalanine or tryptophan. D genes are given only for firm matches. Only part of the rows carry a size: once, few, many, or a class if the clone is expanded.

clone_size d_call j_call v_call cdr3_aa cdr3_nt
- TRBD2 TRBJ2-1 TRBV29-1 CSARGSSYNEQFF TGCAGCGCCCGCGGGAGCTCCTACAATGAGCAGTTCTTC
- TRBD1 TRBJ2-3 TRBV11-2 CASSPRTGEGTQYF TGTGCCAGCAGCCCCCGGACAGGAGAAGGTACGCAGTATTTT
- - TRBJ2-7 TRBV15 CATRESSRAYEQYF TGTGCCACCAGGGAATCTAGCCGAGCCTACGAGCAGTACTTC
- - TRBJ2-3 TRBV23-1 CASSQPRQTDTQYF TGCGCCAGCAGTCAACCTCGACAGACAGATACGCAGTATTTT
- - TRBJ1-3 TRBV18 CASSPEDSTAKDF TGTGCCAGCTCACCAGAGGACAGCACGGCCAAGGATTTT
- TRBD1 TRBJ1-1 TRBV7-9 CASKRTGAGNTEAFF TGTGCCAGCAAGAGGACAGGGGCCGGGAACACTGAAGCTTTCTTT
- - TRBJ2-7 TRBV5-4 CASSLERAGNEQYF TGTGCCAGCAGCTTGGAGCGGGCTGGCAACGAGCAGTACTTC
- TRBD1 TRBJ2-1 TRBV18 CASSPRRQGAQNEQFF TGTGCCAGCTCACCACGGCGACAGGGGGCGCAGAATGAGCAGTTCTTC
- - TRBJ2-7 TRBV27 CASSFRPIAYEQYF TGTGCCAGCAGTTTCCGCCCCATAGCCTACGAGCAGTACTTC
few TRBD1 TRBJ1-3 TRBV3-1/TRBV3-2 CASSQRQSGGANTIYF TGTGCCAGCAGCCAGAGACAATCAGGGGGAGCAAACACCATATATTTT
- TRBD2 TRBJ2-1 TRBV29-1 CSVSGGNNEQFF TGCAGCGTTTCGGGAGGGAACAATGAGCAGTTCTTC
- TRBD1 TRBJ1-2 TRBV15 CATSRDRGLDYGYTF TGTGCCACCAGCAGAGACAGGGGGCTGGACTATGGCTACACCTTC
- TRBD2 TRBJ2-1 TRBV28 CASSFGVGSGSNEQFF TGTGCCAGCAGCTTTGGGGTGGGTAGCGGGAGCAATGAGCAGTTCTTC
- TRBD2 TRBJ2-7 TRBV5-5 CASSLALAGDFYEQYF TGTGCCAGCAGCTTGGCCCTTGCGGGAGATTTCTACGAGCAGTACTTC
- - TRBJ1-4 TRBV28 CASNQNRPNEKLFF TGTGCCAGCAATCAAAACAGACCTAATGAAAAACTGTTTTTT
- - TRBJ2-2 TRBV6-5 CASSFVTGELFF TGTGCCAGCAGTTTCGTAACCGGGGAGCTGTTTTTT
- TRBD2 TRBJ2-1 TRBV28 CASSNSGRANEQFF TGTGCCAGCAGTAATAGCGGGAGGGCGAATGAGCAGTTCTTC
few TRBD1 TRBJ1-2 TRBV10-3 CATTDREDGYTF TGTGCCACAACTGACAGGGAGGACGGCTACACCTTC
- - TRBJ1-2 TRBV11-2 CASREWSSNYGYTF TGTGCCAGCAGAGAGTGGAGTTCTAACTATGGCTACACCTTC
- TRBD1 TRBJ2-7 TRBV28 CASSSGTGGSYEQYF TGTGCCAGCAGTTCCGGGACAGGGGGGAGCTACGAGCAGTACTTC
- - TRBJ1-1 TRBV12-3/TRBV12-4 CASSLTEITEAFF TGTGCCAGCAGCCTGACAGAAATCACTGAAGCTTTCTTT
- TRBD1 TRBJ2-7 TRBV4-3 CASSQALPGQGADEQYF TGCGCCAGCAGCCAAGCCCTCCCGGGACAGGGGGCCGACGAGCAGTACTTC
- - TRBJ2-7 TRBV6-5 CASSLPGVPYEQYF TGTGCCAGCAGTCTACCGGGGGTTCCCTACGAGCAGTACTTC
- - TRBJ2-1 TRBV28 CASSHSRGLGSIHNEQFF TGTGCCAGCAGTCACAGCAGGGGTTTAGGTTCCATTCACAATGAGCAGTTCTTC
- - TRBJ1-6 TRBV6-5 CASSYRRSPLHF TGTGCCAGCAGTTACAGGAGATCACCCCTCCACTTT
- TRBD1 TRBJ2-7 TRBV11-2 CASSQTGGAEQYF TGTGCCAGCAGCCAGACAGGGGGCGCCGAGCAGTACTTC
- - TRBJ2-7 TRBV24-1 CATSDFPQNRRNSYEQYF TGTGCCACCAGTGACTTTCCCCAAAATCGCAGGAATTCCTACGAGCAGTACTTC
- TRBD2 TRBJ2-5 TRBV6-5 CASSPSGPSGTQYF TGTGCCAGCAGTCCTAGCGGACCCTCGGGGACCCAGTACTTC
- - TRBJ1-1 TRBV11-2 CASSLGRGRTNTEAFF TGTGCCAGCAGCTTAGGGAGGGGCCGGACTAACACTGAAGCTTTCTTT
- TRBD1 TRBJ1-4 TRBV5-1 CASSLSEGGNEKLFF TGCGCCAGCAGCTTGTCGGAAGGGGGCAATGAAAAACTGTTTTTT
once - TRBJ2-7 TRBV6-5 CASGPGATYEQYF TGTGCCAGCGGTCCCGGAGCAACCTACGAGCAGTACTTC
- - TRBJ1-3 TRBV30 CACPDRTSGNTIYF TGTGCCTGTCCGGACAGAACCTCTGGAAACACCATATATTTT
few TRBD2 TRBJ2-7 TRBV28 CASSLHLAERGLAGGLKHEQYF TGTGCCAGCAGTTTACACCTCGCAGAACGGGGACTAGCGGGAGGGCTCAAACACGAGCAGTACTTC
- - TRBJ1-1 TRBV19 CASRPWAGPNTEAFF TGTGCCAGTAGGCCATGGGCTGGGCCTAACACTGAAGCTTTCTTT
- TRBD1 TRBJ1-2 TRBV19 CASNPRQGAGYTF TGTGCCAGTAATCCGCGGCAGGGGGCGGGCTACACCTTC
- - TRBJ2-1 TRBV18 CASSLERSSNNEQFF TGTGCCAGCTCGCTCGAGCGGAGCAGTAACAATGAGCAGTTCTTC
once TRBD2 TRBJ2-1 TRBV11-2 CASSLEPAGSNEQFF TGTGCCAGCAGCTTAGAGCCAGCGGGGAGCAATGAGCAGTTCTTC
- - TRBJ2-3 TRBV28 CASSFGLQQYF TGTGCCAGCAGTTTCGGACTTCAGCAGTATTTT
- - TRBJ1-3 TRBV20-1 CSASEQLSGNTIYF TGCAGTGCTAGTGAACAGCTTTCTGGAAACACCATATATTTT
- - TRBJ2-7 TRBV6-2/TRBV6-3 CASSSYMGTNYEQYF TGTGCCAGCAGTTCTTATATGGGGACAAACTACGAGCAGTACTTC
- - TRBJ2-7 TRBV28 CASRTGQSGSLPYEQYF TGTGCCAGCAGGACAGGGCAGAGCGGGTCCCTTCCCTACGAGCAGTACTTC
- - TRBJ2-2 TRBV19 CASSIRTVGGELFF TGTGCCAGTAGTATCAGGACAGTCGGCGGGGAGCTGTTTTTT
- TRBD1 TRBJ2-1 TRBV27 CASSLSLDRTEQFF TGTGCCAGCAGTTTATCCCTGGACAGGACTGAGCAGTTCTTC